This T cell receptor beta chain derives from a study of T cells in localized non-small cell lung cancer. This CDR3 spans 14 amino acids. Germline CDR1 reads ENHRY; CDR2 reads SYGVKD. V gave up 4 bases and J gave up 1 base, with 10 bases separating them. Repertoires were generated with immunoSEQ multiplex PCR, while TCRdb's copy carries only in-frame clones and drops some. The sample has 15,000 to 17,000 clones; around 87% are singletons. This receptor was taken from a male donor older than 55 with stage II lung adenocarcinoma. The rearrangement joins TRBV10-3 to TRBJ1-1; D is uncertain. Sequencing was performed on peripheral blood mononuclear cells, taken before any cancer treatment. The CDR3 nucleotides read TGTGCCATCAGTGTTAACGGGGAGAACACTGAAGCTTTCTTT. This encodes CAISVNGENTEAFF.